This entry concerns a single T cell receptor beta chain. Its antigen is unidentified. This sample is drawn from a study of T cell repertoires in cytomegalovirus infection. Turning to the study itself: Both CMV infection and a matching HLA type were indicated by public TCR beta signatures.

V gave up 1 base and J gave up 1 base, with 7 bases separating them. Germline CDR1 reads MNHNY; CDR2 reads SVGAGI (reference sequence). The CDR3 runs 14 residues. Study-wide results and limits: Clonotype analysis showed dominance of the ex vivo response by HLA-C-restricted CMV-specific TCR beta clonotypes. Carriers of CMV plus the relevant HLA were identified by cumulative public TCR beta family frequency.

TCRdb processed the reads anew with MiXCR; each CDR3 protein has one entry. The sample carries about 740,000 distinct CDR3 sequences, around 31% recorded once. This sequence originates from a human donor in good health (CMV status not recorded). Some clones in this sample may be carry-over from other donors' samples. Sequencing was performed on cultured PBMCs, taken from culture after CMV antigen stimulation. J is TRBJ1-1 and V is TRBV6-6; D is undetermined. The CDR3 loop reads CASSYYSGNTEAFF. The CDR3 DNA reads as TGTGCCAGCAGTTACTATTCTGGGAACACTGAAGCTTTCTTT.